Listed below are T cell receptor beta chains from one sample, sequenced in a study of blood T cell repertoires in COVID-19. The table came from immunoSEQ multiplex PCR; TCRdb's copy has only in-frame clones and leaves some out. The top ten hold less than 15% of the sample, which has under 250,000 clones, about four fifths seen once. The source material was peripheral blood. The receptors derive from a woman between 40 and 55 years old with acute or convalescent COVID-19. CDR3s leave out the opening cysteine and the closing phenylalanine or tryptophan. Fields, in order: D gene, V gene, CDR3 protein. D genes are given only for firm matches.

D: -
V: TRBV18
CDR3: ASSLPDRRSNYGYT

D: -
V: TRBV24-1
CDR3: ATSDLSSALNTDTQY

D: TRBD2
V: TRBV5-1
CDR3: ASSLASGEGEQF

D: -
V: TRBV30
CDR3: AWSHREAF

D: TRBD1
V: TRBV2
CDR3: ASSGGTGGLMSYNEQF

D: -
V: TRBV6-5
CDR3: ASSQGDTQY

D: TRBD1
V: TRBV24-1
CDR3: ATKGAGLADTQY

D: -
V: TRBV29-1
CDR3: SADSGGTDTQY

D: -
V: TRBV6-2/TRBV6-3
CDR3: ASSFVFPESNTEAF

D: -
V: TRBV10-3
CDR3: ASGQHNSPLH

D: -
V: TRBV11-2
CDR3: ASAKRTTGSPLH

D: TRBD2
V: TRBV9
CDR3: ASSARGAHGDTQY

D: TRBD1
V: TRBV6-2/TRBV6-3
CDR3: ASSTRQGAFTDTQY

D: -
V: TRBV7-9
CDR3: ASSVLSDSPLH

D: -
V: TRBV29-1
CDR3: SGGAAGLNTEAF

D: -
V: TRBV19
CDR3: ASSTSGVSNQPQH

D: -
V: TRBV6-6
CDR3: ASNSGQSYEQY

D: TRBD2
V: TRBV11-2
CDR3: ASSRTGLAGGATYEQY

D: -
V: TRBV19
CDR3: ASRVLRGVGYGYT

D: TRBD2
V: TRBV5-5
CDR3: ASRELAASSYEQY

D: -
V: TRBV5-6
CDR3: ASTQYNEQF

D: -
V: TRBV30
CDR3: AWSPRGDTQY

D: -
V: TRBV4-3
CDR3: ASSQDRDIGELF

D: -
V: TRBV2
CDR3: ASMFGSIRGNSPLH

D: -
V: TRBV15
CDR3: ATSRDRGNEQF

D: TRBD2
V: TRBV6-5
CDR3: ASSTSGGYNEQF

D: TRBD2
V: TRBV10-3
CDR3: AISEFTSGGRDEQF

D: -
V: TRBV18
CDR3: ASSRSGLDTDTQY

D: -
V: TRBV1
CDR3: TSSQDHPNYGYT

D: TRBD1
V: TRBV30
CDR3: AWSVSRTGGINEKLF

D: TRBD2
V: TRBV6-5
CDR3: ASSYGTSGGVNEQF

D: -
V: TRBV4-2
CDR3: ASSLLGDEQF

D: -
V: TRBV29-1
CDR3: STSDRLANYGYT

D: -
V: TRBV19
CDR3: ASRRPTNYGYT

D: -
V: TRBV4-1
CDR3: ASSQDPQGISGNTIY

D: TRBD2
V: TRBV7-2
CDR3: ASSQGLAGLNEQF

D: TRBD1
V: TRBV6-5
CDR3: ASRAGTGVRPLH

D: TRBD2
V: TRBV27
CDR3: ASSLLAGGGETQY

D: TRBD1
V: TRBV18
CDR3: ASSSQTGSEGYT

D: TRBD1
V: TRBV5-4
CDR3: ASSLTGSHEQY

D: -
V: TRBV2
CDR3: ASSSGTSLYGYT

D: -
V: TRBV7-9
CDR3: ASSLGWRVRDGYT

D: TRBD1
V: TRBV27
CDR3: ATSQGTGAIQPQH

D: -
V: TRBV12-3/TRBV12-4
CDR3: ASSLYGEQF

D: -
V: TRBV6-4
CDR3: ASSVRGDYNEQF

D: -
V: TRBV19
CDR3: ASRKGNTIY

D: -
V: TRBV6-6
CDR3: ASSPPSAGNTIY

D: -
V: TRBV9
CDR3: ASSAQGFGYT

D: TRBD2
V: TRBV11-1
CDR3: ASSPNAGGRLETQY

D: TRBD1
V: TRBV6-1
CDR3: ASSDTGAVTDTQY

D: TRBD2
V: TRBV11-2
CDR3: ASSSGLAGGEQF

D: -
V: TRBV4-1
CDR3: ASSRTENQPQH

D: TRBD1
V: TRBV4-1
CDR3: ASSFWTGGNEQF

D: -
V: TRBV4-1
CDR3: ASSQEATRSYEQY

D: -
V: TRBV7-2
CDR3: ASSLVAGPRGTEAF

D: TRBD1
V: TRBV7-6
CDR3: ASSLGQGRTTDTQY

D: -
V: TRBV19
CDR3: ASSKRPYSTDTQY

D: TRBD2
V: TRBV29-1
CDR3: SVGTSGSVGQETQY

D: -
V: TRBV27
CDR3: ASSFSTVNNSPLH